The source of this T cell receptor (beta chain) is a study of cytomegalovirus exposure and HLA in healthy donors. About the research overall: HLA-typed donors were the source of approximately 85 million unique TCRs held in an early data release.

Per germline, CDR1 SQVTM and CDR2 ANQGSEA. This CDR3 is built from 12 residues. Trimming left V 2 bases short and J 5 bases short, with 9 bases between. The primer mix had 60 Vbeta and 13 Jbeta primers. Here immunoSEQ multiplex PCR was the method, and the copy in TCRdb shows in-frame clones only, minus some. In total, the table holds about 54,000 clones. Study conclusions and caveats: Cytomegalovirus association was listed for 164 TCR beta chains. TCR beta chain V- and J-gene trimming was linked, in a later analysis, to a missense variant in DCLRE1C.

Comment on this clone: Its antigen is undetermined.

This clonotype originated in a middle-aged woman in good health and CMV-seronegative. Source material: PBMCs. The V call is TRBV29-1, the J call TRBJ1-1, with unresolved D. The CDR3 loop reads CSVEWAGTEAFF. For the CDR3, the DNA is TGCAGCGTTGAATGGGCGGGAACTGAAGCTTTCTTT.